The clone carrying this T cell receptor (beta chain) was counted a few times. A read error may account for a junction end that differs from germline. This sample was included in a study of regulatory T cells in long-lasting Graves disease. Combining iRepertoire HTBI primers with Arm-PCR of CDR3 regions, the authors built TCR beta libraries. In TCRdb, the multiplex PCR reads were re-called with MiXCR into one record per CDR3 protein. The data hold around 510,000 distinct CDR3 sequences, with less than 25% observed a single time. The CDR3 is made up of 13 amino acids. Looked up from germline, CDR1 is MRHNA and CDR2 is SNTAGT. As to time point: persistent/refractory GD, antithyroid drugs over 5 years with positive TRAb. From RNA extracted from PBMCs, the TCR library was made.

This TCR was recovered from a female donor with Graves disease. This chain joins TRBV6-4 and TRBJ2-7, with D unclear. The sample in question was peripheral blood mononuclear cells (PBMCs), obtained when the disease was refractory, from a patient treated with antithyroid drugs. The DNA of the CDR3 is TGTGCCAGCAGTTACTCAGAAGTATACGAGCAGTACTTC. It yields the protein CASSYSEVYEQYF.